This T cell receptor (beta chain) was sequenced during a study of tumor-infiltrating lymphocytes in primary liver carcinoma. Study findings and constraints: Tumor-adjacent and tumor-blood pairs displayed less overlap than did pairs of tumor regions. Tumors had a top-250-clone fraction that was significantly higher than blood (p = 0.039).

RNA was extracted from whole blood without cell sorting, alongside germline DNA. Patients were treatment-naive with chronic HBV infection. Roughly 4.4 milliliters of peripheral blood were gathered ahead of the operation. V shed 0 bases and J shed 9 bases, with 11 bases lying between them. The CDR3 contains 13 residues. Points on this clonotype: Its antigen remains unidentified.

cDNA specific to TCR beta was made from approximately 0.55 ug of total RNA, with a constant-region primer employed for priming. What produced the TCR beta libraries was three nested multiplex PCR rounds using slightly modified ARM-PCR. Primers for the first two PCR rounds were TRBV1-TRBV30 forward primers and a C-beta reverse primer (approximately 10 cycles per round). In TCRdb, the multiplex PCR reads were re-called with MiXCR into one record per CDR3 protein. The sample comprises fewer than 400,000 distinct CDR3 sequences, 65% of which are singletons, and about 9.4% rests with the top ten. This TCR derives from a man aged 35 to 55 with primary liver carcinoma and hepatitis B virus infection. Sequenced sample: peripheral blood. The genes are TRBV12-3 or TRBV12-4 and TRBJ1-1; D is undetermined. The CDR3 here is CASSLAGIGQAFF. In DNA form, the CDR3 reads TGTGCCAGCAGTTTAGCCGGGATAGGGCAAGCTTTCTTT.